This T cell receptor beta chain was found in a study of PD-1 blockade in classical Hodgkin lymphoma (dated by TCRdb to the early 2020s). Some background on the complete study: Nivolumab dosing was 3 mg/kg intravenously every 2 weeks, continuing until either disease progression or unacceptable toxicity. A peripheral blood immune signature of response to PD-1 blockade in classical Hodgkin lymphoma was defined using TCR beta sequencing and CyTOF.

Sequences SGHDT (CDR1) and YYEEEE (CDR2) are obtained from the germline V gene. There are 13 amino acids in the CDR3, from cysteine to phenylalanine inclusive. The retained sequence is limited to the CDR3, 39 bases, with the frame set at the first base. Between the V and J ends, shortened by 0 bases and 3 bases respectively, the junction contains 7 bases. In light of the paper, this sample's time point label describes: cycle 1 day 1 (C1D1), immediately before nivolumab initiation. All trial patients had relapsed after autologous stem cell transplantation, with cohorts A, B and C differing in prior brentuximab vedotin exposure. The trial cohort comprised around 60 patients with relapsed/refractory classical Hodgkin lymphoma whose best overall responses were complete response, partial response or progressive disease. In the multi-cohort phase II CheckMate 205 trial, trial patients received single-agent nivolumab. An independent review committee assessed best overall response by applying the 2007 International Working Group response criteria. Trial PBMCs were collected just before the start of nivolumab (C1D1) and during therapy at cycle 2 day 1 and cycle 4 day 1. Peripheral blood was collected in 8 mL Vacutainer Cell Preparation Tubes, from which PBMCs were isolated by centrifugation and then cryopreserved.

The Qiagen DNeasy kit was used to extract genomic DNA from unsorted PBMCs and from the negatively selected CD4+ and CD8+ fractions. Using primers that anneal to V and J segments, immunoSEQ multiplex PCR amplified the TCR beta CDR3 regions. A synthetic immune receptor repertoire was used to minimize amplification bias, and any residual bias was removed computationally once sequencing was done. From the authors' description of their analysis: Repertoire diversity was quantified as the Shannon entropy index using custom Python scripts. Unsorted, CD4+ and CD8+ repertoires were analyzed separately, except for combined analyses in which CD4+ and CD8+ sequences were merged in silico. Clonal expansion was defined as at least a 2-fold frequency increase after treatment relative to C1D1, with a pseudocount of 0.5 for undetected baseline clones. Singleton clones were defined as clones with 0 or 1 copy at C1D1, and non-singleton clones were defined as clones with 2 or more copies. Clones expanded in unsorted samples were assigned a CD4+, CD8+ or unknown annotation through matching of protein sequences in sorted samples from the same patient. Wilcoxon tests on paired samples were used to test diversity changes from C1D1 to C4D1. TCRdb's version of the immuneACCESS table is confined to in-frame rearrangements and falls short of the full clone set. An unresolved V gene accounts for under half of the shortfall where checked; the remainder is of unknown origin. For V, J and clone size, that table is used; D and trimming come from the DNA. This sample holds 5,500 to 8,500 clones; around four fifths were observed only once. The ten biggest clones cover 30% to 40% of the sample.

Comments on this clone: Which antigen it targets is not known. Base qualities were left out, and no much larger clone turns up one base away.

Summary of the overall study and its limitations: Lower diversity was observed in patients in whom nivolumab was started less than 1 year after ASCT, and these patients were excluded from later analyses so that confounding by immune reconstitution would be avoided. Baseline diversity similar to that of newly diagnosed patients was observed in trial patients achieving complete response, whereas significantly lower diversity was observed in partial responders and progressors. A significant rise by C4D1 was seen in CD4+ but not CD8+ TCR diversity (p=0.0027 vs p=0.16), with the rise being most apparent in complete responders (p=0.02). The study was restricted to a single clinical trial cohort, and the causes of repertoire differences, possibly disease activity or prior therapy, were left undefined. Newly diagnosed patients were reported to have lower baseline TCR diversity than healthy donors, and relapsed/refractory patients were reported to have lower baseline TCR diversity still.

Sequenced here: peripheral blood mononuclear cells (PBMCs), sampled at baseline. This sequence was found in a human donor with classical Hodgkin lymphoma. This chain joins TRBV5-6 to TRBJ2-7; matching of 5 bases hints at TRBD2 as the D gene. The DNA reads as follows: TGTGCCAGCAGCTTGGGCGGGTTCTACGAGCAGTACTTC. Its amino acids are CASSLGGFYEQYF.